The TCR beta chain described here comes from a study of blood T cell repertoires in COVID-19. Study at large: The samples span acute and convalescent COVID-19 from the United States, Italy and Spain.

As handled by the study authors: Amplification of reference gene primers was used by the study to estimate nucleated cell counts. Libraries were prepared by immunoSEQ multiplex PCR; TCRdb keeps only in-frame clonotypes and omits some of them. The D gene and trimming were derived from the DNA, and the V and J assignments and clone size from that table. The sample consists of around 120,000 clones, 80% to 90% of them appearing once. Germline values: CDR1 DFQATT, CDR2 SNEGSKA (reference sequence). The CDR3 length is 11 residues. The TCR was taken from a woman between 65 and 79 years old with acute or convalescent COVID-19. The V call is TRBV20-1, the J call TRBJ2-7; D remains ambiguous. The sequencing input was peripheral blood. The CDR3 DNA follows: TGCTCAGGTCATAGCTCCTACGAGCAGTACTTC. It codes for CSGHSSYEQYF.